The present TCR beta chain was sequenced within a study of T cell responses to AZD1222 COVID-19 vaccine. General study results and limits: Targets within unmutated variant regions were reportedly found for nearly half of spike-specific TCRs.

The data were produced by immunoSEQ multiplex PCR, yet TCRdb's version contains in-frame clones alone and is incomplete. In the table there are more than 70,000 clones, roughly nine tenths of which are singletons. The V end was cut by 1 base, the J end by 0 bases, with 13 bases between. This CDR3 spans 17 amino acids. CDR1 is SGDLS, CDR2 YYNGEE, per germline. Both about-4-week and about-12-week second-dose recipients were combined. As to this clone: What it recognizes is unknown.

The input for sequencing was peripheral blood, taken 28 days after the second AZD1222 dose. The J gene is TRBJ2-2, the V gene TRBV9; possibly TRBD1 for D (5 bases). This receptor was obtained from an adult who received the AZD1222 COVID-19 vaccine. DNA for the CDR3: TGTGCCAGCAGCGTATCTGGTGGGGCTACGAACACCGGGGAGCTGTTTTTT. Amino acid sequence: CASSVSGGATNTGELFF.